These 22 T cell receptor beta chains were sequenced from one sample in a study of cytomegalovirus exposure and HLA in healthy donors. The study ran its PCR with 60 Vbeta and 13 Jbeta primers. Clones were read by immunoSEQ multiplex PCR, and TCRdb kept only the in-frame ones, dropping some. The sample lists approximately 180,000 clones, around 84% seen once, with about 1.7% in the top ten. The sequencing input was PBMCs. These receptors originate from a woman younger than 30 in good health and CMV-seronegative.

This clone appeared a few times. A read error may produce the germline difference seen at one junction end. The chain combines TRBV7-7 with TRBJ1-4, with 7 bases that match TRBD1. The germline V gene encodes CDR1 SSHAT and CDR2 FNYEAQ (reference sequence). The CDR3 covers 14 residues. CDR3 loop: CASSQGNRGEKLFF. The CDR3, as DNA: TGTGCTAGCAGCCAGGGGAACAGGGGCGAAAAACTGTTTTTT. Full variable domain (remainder filled in from reference TRBV7-7 and TRBJ1-4): GAGVSQSPRYKVTKRGQDVTLRCDPISSHATLYWYQQALGQGPEFLTYFNYEAQPDKSGLPSDRFSAERPEGSISTLTIQRTEQRDSAMYRCASSQGNRGEKLFFGSGTQLSVL.

The chain couples TRBV25-1 to TRBJ2-7; TRBD1 might be the D (6 bases). CDR3 size: 13 residues. Trimming took off 6 bases at V and 1 base at J, with 10 bases between the two ends. CDR1 is MGHDK and CDR2 is SYGVNS in the germline V gene. The CDR3, as DNA: TGTGCCAGCAGGGACAGCCCGTCCTACGAGCAGTACTTC. Translation: CASRDSPSYEQYF.

This sequence joins TRBV30 and TRBJ1-3, with D maybe TRBD1 (6 bases). Germline values: CDR1 GTSNPN, CDR2 SVGIG (reference sequence). The CDR3 contains 14 residues. Between the trimmed V and J ends, which lost 5 bases and 0 bases, there was a span of 11 bases. CDR3 amino acids: CAWGGLSSGNTIYF. The CDR3 DNA is TGTGCCTGGGGGGGCCTTAGCTCTGGAAACACCATATATTTT.

This chain joins TRBV5-1 and TRBJ1-1, with D maybe TRBD1 (6 bases). CDR1 is SGHRS and CDR2 is YFSETQ in the germline V gene. Trimming shortened V by 4 bases and J by 10 bases, and 14 bases separated the two germline ends. The CDR3 spans 12 residues. As DNA, the CDR3 is TGCGCCAGCAGCGCGGGGGCAGGGAGAGCTTTCTTT. The encoded protein is CASSAGAGRAFF.

The chain recombines TRBV5-4 with TRBJ2-2, with D possibly TRBD2 on 5 matching bases. The CDR3 is 16 residues long. CDR1 is SGHNT and CDR2 is YYREEE in the germline V gene (reference sequence). The ends were cut back, 0 bases at V and 3 bases at J, with 12 bases in the middle. The CDR3 sequence is CASSLVRGGDTGELFF. CDR3 in DNA: TGTGCCAGCAGCTTGGTTCGGGGTGGAGACACCGGGGAGCTGTTTTTT.

V and J are TRBV7-9 and TRBJ2-3, with a possible D match to TRBD2 (6 bases). The V end was cut by 10 bases, the J end by 4 bases, with 12 bases between. This CDR3 is built from 12 residues. Germline CDR1 reads SEHNR; CDR2 reads FQNEAQ (reference sequence). CDR3 sequence: CATSGGADTQYF. The CDR3 DNA is TGTGCCACCTCTGGAGGGGCAGATACGCAGTATTTT.

V gene TRBV9 combines with J gene TRBJ2-2, with 7 bases aligning to TRBD2. Germline trimming cut 0 bases from V and 5 bases from J; bases unmatched to any gene: 4. The CDR3 is made up of 15 amino acids. In germline, CDR1 is SGDLS, CDR2 YYNGEE. DNA of the CDR3: TGTGCCAGCAGCGTAGCTGGGACTACAACCGGGGAGCTGTTTTTT. As protein: CASSVAGTTTGELFF.

This clone was counted only a few times. Other DNA sequences of this sample code for an identical CDR3. J is TRBJ1-1 and V is TRBV19; no clear D. Trimming pared 3 bases from V and 2 bases from J, leaving 7 bases between. The CDR3 is 13 amino acids. Per the germline V gene, CDR1 is LNHDA and CDR2 is SQIVND (reference sequence). CDR3 DNA sequence: TGTGCCAGTAGTATTAACAGAAACACTGAAGCTTTCTTT. This codes for CASSINRNTEAFF.

This chain joins TRBV4-3 and TRBJ2-1, with TRBD1 identical over 8 bases. The J segment lost 0 bases and the V segment lost 2 bases, leaving 12 bases of the junction unmatched. Germline CDR1 and CDR2: LGHNA and YSLEER. The CDR3 totals 19 residues. This CDR3 reads CASSQNPGTGASSYNEQFF. The DNA for the CDR3 is TGCGCCAGCAGCCAAAATCCCGGGACAGGTGCCAGCTCCTACAATGAGCAGTTCTTC.

The chain is built from TRBV5-1 and TRBJ1-6; weak D call: TRBD1 (6 bases). The CDR3 has 16 amino acids. V lost 1 base to trimming and J lost 6 bases, with 14 bases between them. The germline CDR1 and CDR2 sequences are SGHRS and YFSETQ. This CDR3 is CASSLTRTASNSPLHF. In DNA, the CDR3 is TGCGCCAGCAGCTTGACGCGGACAGCAAGTAATTCACCCCTCCACTTT.

Notes on this clone: Other DNA sequences of this sample code for an identical CDR3. V and J are TRBV7-9 and TRBJ1-1; the match to TRBD1 covers 8 bases. This CDR3 comprises 14 residues. The V gene's germline CDR1 is SEHNR and CDR2 FQNEAQ (reference sequence). The junction had 6 bases not matched to a gene; V was cut back by 5 bases and J by 4 bases. Here the CDR3 reads CASSPGQGGTEAFF. The CDR3 region has the DNA TGTGCCAGCAGCCCAGGACAGGGAGGCACTGAAGCTTTCTTT.

The chain recombines TRBV9 with TRBJ2-1; no clear D gene. This CDR3 has 14 amino acids. CDR1 is SGDLS, CDR2 YYNGEE, per germline. Deletions cut 2 bases from V and 3 bases from J, with 9 bases between. CDR3 coding DNA: TGTGCCAGCAGCGTTAGTCCCCTCTACAATGAGCAGTTCTTC. Translated, it gives CASSVSPLYNEQFF.

This chain links TRBV7-6 with TRBJ2-7; 9 bases line up with TRBD2. Germline CDR1 and CDR2: SGHVS and FNYEAQ. The CDR3 runs to 14 residues. J was trimmed by 3 bases and V by 3 bases; bases with no gene match: 3. CDR3 region: CASSLGLANYEQYF. The CDR3 region has the DNA TGTGCCAGCAGCTTGGGACTAGCCAACTACGAGCAGTACTTC.

The V and J genes are TRBV27 and TRBJ1-6, with 10 bases matching TRBD1. J gave up 4 bases and V 6 bases, and 6 bases lay outside the gene matches. The germline V gene has CDR1 MNHEY and CDR2 SMNVEV (reference sequence). This CDR3 contains 16 residues. As DNA, the CDR3 is TGTGCCAGCAGCCCCCGGACAGGGGGTTATAATTCACCCCTCCACTTT. Translation: CASSPRTGGYNSPLHF.

The chain recombines TRBV6-5 with TRBJ1-3; 7 nucleotides agree with TRBD1. The CDR3 runs 15 residues. Trimming cost V 2 bases and J 2 bases; bases outside gene matches: 3. The germline gives CDR1 MNHEY, CDR2 SVGAGI. CDR3 loop: CASSYLTGPGNTIYF. DNA for the CDR3: TGTGCCAGCAGTTACCTGACAGGGCCTGGAAACACCATATATTTT.

This clone was detected once. The rearrangement uses TRBV5-1 and TRBJ2-7; D is unclear. The germline V gene encodes CDR1 SGHRS and CDR2 YFSETQ. Trimming shortened V by 2 bases and J by 3 bases, and 6 bases separated the two germline ends. This CDR3 comprises 12 residues. The CDR3 sequence is CASSFPGYEQYF. Here the CDR3 DNA reads TGCGCCAGCAGCTTCCCAGGCTACGAGCAGTACTTC.

The DNA of the CDR3 is TGTGCCAGCAGTGATCAGGGGGCGCGTTCACCCCTCCACTTT. It yields the protein CASSDQGARSPLHF. V usage is TRBV2 and J usage is TRBJ1-6, with TRBD1 matching over 8 bases. V lost 3 bases and J lost 9; bases outside the gene matches: 4. The CDR3 is made up of 14 amino acids. Germline-derived CDR1 and CDR2 are SNHLY and FYNNEI. The variable domain in full, completed from reference TRBV2 and TRBJ1-6, reads EPEVTQTPSHQVTQMGQEVILRCVPISNHLYFYWYRQILGQKVEFLVSFYNNEISEKSEIFDDQFSVERPDGSNFTLKIRSTKLEDSAMYFCASSDQGARSPLHFGNGTRLTVT.

This chain joins TRBV5-1 and TRBJ2-5, with a tentative D call TRBD1 (6 bases). The V and J ends lost 4 bases and 0 bases respectively, with 16 bases between them. There are 16 residues in the CDR3. Germline lookup yields CDR1 SGHRS and CDR2 YFSETQ. DNA of the CDR3: TGCGCCAGCAGCACCTTACCCGGGACAAACCAAGAGACCCAGTACTTC. It codes for CASSTLPGTNQETQYF.

V is TRBV19 and J is TRBJ2-2, with TRBD1 identical over 9 bases. Germline values: CDR1 LNHDA, CDR2 SQIVND (reference sequence). V shed 5 bases and J 6 bases; nucleotides not matched to a gene: 13. The CDR3 contains 17 residues. CDR3 sequence reads: CASSRQGGGASSGELFF. Written as DNA, the CDR3 is TGTGCCAGTAGTCGACAGGGGGGGGGCGCGAGTTCCGGGGAGCTGTTTTTT. Based on the CDR3 plus reference TRBV19 and TRBJ2-2, the full variable domain is DGGITQSPKYLFRKEGQNVTLSCEQNLNHDAMYWYRQDPGQGLRLIYYSQIVNDFQKGDIAEGYSVSREKKESFPLTVTSAQKNPTAFYLCASSRQGGGASSGELFFGEGSRLTVL.

This clone was counted between two and nine times. The chain links TRBV13 to TRBJ2-2, with D possibly matching TRBD2 (5 bases). The length of the CDR3 is 15 residues. Germline V CDR1 and CDR2: PRHDT, FYEKMQ (reference sequence). V was cut by 4 bases and J by 4 bases, with 13 bases left in between. CDR3 sequence: CASSSGLLGTGELFF. The CDR3 DNA reads TGTGCCAGCAGCTCGGGATTACTGGGCACCGGGGAGCTGTTTTTT.

J is TRBJ2-7 and V is TRBV6-5; TRBD1 might be the D (5 bases). CDR3 size: 13 residues. Per the germline V gene, CDR1 is MNHEY and CDR2 is SVGAGI. V was pared by 5 bases and J by 3 bases, with 11 bases between. The CDR3 here is CASSRDRIYEQYF. The CDR3 DNA sequence: TGTGCCAGCAGTCGCGACAGAATCTACGAGCAGTACTTC.

This sequence joins TRBV7-9 and TRBJ2-7; TRBD1 matches 7 bases. The CDR3 consists of 16 residues. The V gene's germline CDR1 is SEHNR and CDR2 FQNEAQ (reference sequence). The junction had 8 bases not matched to a gene; V was cut back by 0 bases and J by 3 bases. CDR3 DNA sequence: TGTGCCAGCAGCTTAGCTAGGGACAGCTACCACTACGAGCAGTACTTC. Residues: CASSLARDSYHYEQYF.